This TCR beta chain was sequenced in a study of blood T cells in healthy people across ages. To note about this clonotype: The antigen remains unidentified.

Study conclusions and caveats: The recorded TCR beta diversity per million T cells decreased in a roughly linear manner with age.

It was with a sample-barcoded 5' primer and a J-beta primer mix that a second PCR of about 7 to 12 cycles was run. From each sample, at least 2.5 million paired-end reads containing CDR3 were obtained. TCRdb re-called the 5' RACE reads with MiXCR, one entry per CDR3 protein. The data hold 850,000 to 1,000,000 distinct CDR3 sequences, with about 51% observed a single time. V was clipped by 3 bases and J by 2 bases, with 7 bases between them. The CDR3 is 14 amino acids. Looked up from germline, CDR1 is LGHDT and CDR2 is YNNKEL (reference sequence). What was sequenced was blood. The rearrangement joins TRBV3-1 to TRBJ2-2; D call uncertain. The sequence was obtained from a woman aged 55 to 70 in good health. The CDR3 loop is CASSHRRNTGELFF. The CDR3 DNA is TGTGCCAGCAGCCACCGGAGAAACACCGGGGAGCTGTTTTTT.